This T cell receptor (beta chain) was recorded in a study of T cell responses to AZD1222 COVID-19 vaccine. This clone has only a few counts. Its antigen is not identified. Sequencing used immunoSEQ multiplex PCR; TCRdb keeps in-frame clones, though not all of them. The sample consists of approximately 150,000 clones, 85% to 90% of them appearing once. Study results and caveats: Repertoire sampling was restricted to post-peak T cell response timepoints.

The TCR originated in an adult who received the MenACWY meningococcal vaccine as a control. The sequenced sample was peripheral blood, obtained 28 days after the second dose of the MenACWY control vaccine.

In DNA form, the CDR3 reads TGTGCCAGCAGCTTAGCGTACAGAAACACTGAAGCTTTCTTT. Amino acid sequence: CASSLAYRNTEAFF. The chain combines TRBV7-2 with TRBJ1-1; unclear D gene. Germline V gene data show CDR1 as SGHTA and CDR2 as FQGNSA. The CDR3 is made up of 14 amino acids. Trimming stripped 0 bases from V and 2 bases from J, with 7 bases between.